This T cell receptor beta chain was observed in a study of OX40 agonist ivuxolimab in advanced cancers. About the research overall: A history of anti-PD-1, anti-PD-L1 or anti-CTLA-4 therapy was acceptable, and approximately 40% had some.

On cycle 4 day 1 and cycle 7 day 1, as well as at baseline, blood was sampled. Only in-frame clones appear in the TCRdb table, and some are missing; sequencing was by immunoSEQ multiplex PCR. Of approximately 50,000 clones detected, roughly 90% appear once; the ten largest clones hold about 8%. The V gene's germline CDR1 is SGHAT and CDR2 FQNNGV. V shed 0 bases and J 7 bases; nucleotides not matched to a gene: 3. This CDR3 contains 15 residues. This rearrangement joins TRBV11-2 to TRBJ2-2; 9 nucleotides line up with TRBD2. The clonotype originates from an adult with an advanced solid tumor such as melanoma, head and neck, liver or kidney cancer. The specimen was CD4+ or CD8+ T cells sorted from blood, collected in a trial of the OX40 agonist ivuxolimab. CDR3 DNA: TGTGCCAGCAGCTTAGAACTAGCGGGTAACGGGGAGCTGTTTTTT. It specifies CASSLELAGNGELFF. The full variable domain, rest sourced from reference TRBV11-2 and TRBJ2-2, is EAGVAQSPRYKIIEKRQSVAFWCNPISGHATLYWYQQILGQGPKLLIQFQNNGVVDDSQLPKDRFSAERLKGVDSTLKIQPAKLEDSAVYLCASSLELAGNGELFFGEGSRLTVL.